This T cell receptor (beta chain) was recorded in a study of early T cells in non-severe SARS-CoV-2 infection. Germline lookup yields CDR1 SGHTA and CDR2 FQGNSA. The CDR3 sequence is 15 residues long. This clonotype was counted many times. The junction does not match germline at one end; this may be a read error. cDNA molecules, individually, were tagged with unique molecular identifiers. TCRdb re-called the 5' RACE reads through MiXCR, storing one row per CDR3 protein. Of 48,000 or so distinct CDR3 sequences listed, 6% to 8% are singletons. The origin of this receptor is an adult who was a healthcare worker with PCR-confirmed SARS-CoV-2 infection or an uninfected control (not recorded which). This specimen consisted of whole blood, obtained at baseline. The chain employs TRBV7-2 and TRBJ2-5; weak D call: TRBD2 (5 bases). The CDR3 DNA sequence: TGTGCCAGCAGCCCGGACTCTAGCAAACAAGGGACCCAGTACTTC. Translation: CASSPDSSKQGTQYF. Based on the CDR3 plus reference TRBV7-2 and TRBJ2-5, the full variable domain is GAGVSQSPSNKVTEKGKDVELRCDPISGHTALYWYRQSLGQGLEFLIYFQGNSAPDKSGLPSDRFSAERTGGSVSTLTIQRTQQEDSAVYLCASSPDSSKQGTQYFGPGTRLLVL.